These T cell receptor beta chains were read from a single sample in a study of blood T cell repertoires in COVID-19. Sequencing was performed with immunoSEQ multiplex PCR; in TCRdb, only in-frame clones are kept and a portion is missing. The table lists about 300,000 clones, 65% to 85% of them singletons. Sequenced input: peripheral blood. These receptors came from a human donor with COVID-19, enrolled during active disease. The donor label of this sample is uncertain. CDR3s include the opening cysteine and the closing phenylalanine or tryptophan. The order of the fields is V gene, J gene, D gene, clone size, CDR3 protein, CDR3 DNA. A D gene is named only where the DNA matches it firmly. Not every row has a clone size; where given, it reads once, few, many or a size class.

V: TRBV9; J: TRBJ1-1; D: .; size: .; CDR3: CASSVGHMNTEAFF; DNA: TGTGCCAGCAGCGTTGGTCACATGAACACTGAAGCTTTCTTT
V: TRBV7-2; J: TRBJ2-2; D: .; size: .; CDR3: CASSLAMAINTGELFF; DNA: TGTGCCAGCAGCTTAGCAATGGCCATTAACACCGGGGAGCTGTTTTTT
V: TRBV19; J: TRBJ1-5; D: .; size: .; CDR3: CASSPRDTNQPQHF; DNA: TGTGCCAGTAGTCCCCGGGACACCAATCAGCCCCAGCATTTT
V: TRBV27; J: TRBJ1-1; D: .; size: .; CDR3: CASSRNMNTEAFF; DNA: TGTGCCAGCAGCCGCAACATGAACACTGAAGCTTTCTTT
V: TRBV9; J: TRBJ2-2; D: .; size: .; CDR3: CASSVIETGELFF; DNA: TGTGCCAGCAGCGTTATAGAAACCGGGGAGCTGTTTTTT
V: TRBV28; J: TRBJ2-4; D: .; size: once; CDR3: CASTTGGALAKNIQYF; DNA: TGTGCCAGCACCACGGGCGGGGCCCTAGCCAAAAACATTCAGTACTTC
V: TRBV30; J: TRBJ2-7; D: TRBD1; size: .; CDR3: CAWNRDRRSYEQYF; DNA: TGTGCCTGGAACCGGGACAGGAGATCCTACGAGCAGTACTTC
V: TRBV4-3; J: TRBJ2-1; D: TRBD2; size: .; CDR3: CASSQDLTSGSSSYNEQFF; DNA: TGCGCCAGCAGCCAAGATTTAACTAGCGGGAGTTCCTCCTACAATGAGCAGTTCTTC
V: TRBV27; J: TRBJ1-4; D: .; size: .; CDR3: CASGEGGEKLFF; DNA: TGTGCCAGCGGGGAGGGGGGGGAAAAACTGTTTTTT
V: TRBV7-2; J: TRBJ1-5; D: TRBD1; size: .; CDR3: CASSSTGFNQPQHF; DNA: TGTGCCAGCAGCTCGACAGGGTTTAATCAGCCCCAGCATTTT
V: TRBV7-6; J: TRBJ1-1; D: TRBD1; size: once; CDR3: CASSLARTGQSEAFF; DNA: TGTGCCAGCAGCTTAGCCCGGACAGGGCAATCTGAAGCTTTCTTT
V: TRBV5-1; J: TRBJ2-3; D: .; size: .; CDR3: CASSLDGAGSTDTQYF; DNA: TGCGCCAGCAGCTTGGATGGTGCAGGGAGCACAGATACGCAGTATTTT
V: TRBV13; J: TRBJ1-1; D: TRBD1; size: .; CDR3: CASSTGTGEAFF; DNA: TGTGCCAGCAGCACCGGGACAGGGGAAGCTTTCTTT
V: TRBV6-5; J: TRBJ1-3; D: .; size: .; CDR3: CASMGAISGNTIYF; DNA: TGTGCCAGCATGGGGGCGATCTCTGGAAACACCATATATTTT
V: TRBV11-3; J: TRBJ2-3; D: TRBD2; size: once; CDR3: CASSRGLAGDSTDTQYF; DNA: TGTGCCAGCAGCCGGGGACTAGCGGGGGACTCCACAGATACGCAGTATTTT
V: TRBV24-1; J: TRBJ1-2; D: TRBD1; size: once; CDR3: CATSDTDRGRKGYTF; DNA: TGTGCCACCAGTGACACCGACAGGGGGCGTAAGGGCTACACCTTC
V: TRBV4-2; J: TRBJ2-2; D: TRBD1; size: .; CDR3: CASSQGTGRTGELFF; DNA: TGTGCCAGCAGCCAAGGGACAGGGAGGACCGGGGAGCTGTTTTTT
V: TRBV7-6; J: TRBJ2-7; D: TRBD1; size: few; CDR3: CASSPGTGSSYEQYF; DNA: TGTGCCAGCAGCCCGGGGACAGGGAGCTCCTACGAGCAGTACTTC
V: TRBV6-5; J: TRBJ2-1; D: .; size: .; CDR3: CASRPSRDARYGQFF; DNA: TGTGCCAGCAGACCCTCGCGGGACGCCCGGTATGGGCAGTTCTTC
V: TRBV14; J: TRBJ1-6; D: .; size: .; CDR3: CASSHWQGNSPLHF; DNA: TGTGCCAGCAGCCATTGGCAGGGGAATTCACCCCTCCACTTT
V: TRBV28; J: TRBJ2-7; D: .; size: once; CDR3: CASTPHRSAYEQYF; DNA: TGTGCCAGCACCCCCCACAGGTCAGCCTACGAGCAGTACTTC
V: TRBV9; J: TRBJ2-7; D: .; size: once; CDR3: CASSVGPAFYEQYF; DNA: TGTGCCAGCAGCGTAGGCCCCGCGTTCTACGAGCAGTACTTC
V: TRBV28; J: TRBJ2-1; D: TRBD2; size: .; CDR3: CASRDYQAGKEQFF; DNA: TGTGCCAGCCGGGACTACCAAGCTGGAAAAGAGCAGTTCTTC
V: TRBV4-2; J: TRBJ1-2; D: .; size: .; CDR3: CASSPTSESNYGYTF; DNA: TGTGCCAGCAGCCCCACCTCGGAGTCTAACTATGGCTACACCTTC
V: TRBV11-2; J: TRBJ1-1; D: .; size: .; CDR3: CASSAQGSTEAFF; DNA: TGTGCCAGCAGCGCTCAGGGTAGTACTGAAGCTTTCTTT
V: TRBV5-1; J: TRBJ2-2; D: TRBD1; size: once; CDR3: CASSEGQGNTGELFF; DNA: TGCGCCAGCAGCGAGGGACAGGGAAACACCGGGGAGCTGTTTTTT
V: TRBV28; J: TRBJ2-7; D: .; size: .; CDR3: CASSFPKISYEQYF; DNA: TGTGCCAGCAGTTTTCCCAAAATCTCCTACGAGCAGTACTTC
V: TRBV6-1; J: TRBJ2-3; D: .; size: .; CDR3: CASSETYSSDTQYF; DNA: TGTGCCAGCAGTGAAACATACAGCTCAGATACGCAGTATTTT
V: TRBV28; J: TRBJ2-7; D: .; size: .; CDR3: CASTSGVDNPTPFYEQYF; DNA: TGTGCCAGCACCTCTGGGGTGGACAACCCTACACCATTCTACGAGCAGTACTTC
V: TRBV19; J: TRBJ2-3; D: .; size: .; CDR3: CASSIGGAITDTQYF; DNA: TGTGCCAGTAGTATTGGCGGGGCAATCACAGATACGCAGTATTTT
V: TRBV7-9; J: TRBJ1-4; D: .; size: .; CDR3: CASTPRGGGGNEKLFF; DNA: TGTGCCAGCACCCCGAGGGGTGGCGGAGGGAATGAAAAACTGTTTTTT
V: TRBV3-1/TRBV3-2; J: TRBJ2-5; D: .; size: .; CDR3: CASSPLRLATTQETQYF; DNA: TGTGCCAGCAGCCCCCTTAGACTGGCCACTACCCAAGAGACCCAGTACTTC
V: TRBV7-3; J: TRBJ2-3; D: TRBD2; size: .; CDR3: CASSSPDRAGGPIDTQYF; DNA: TGTGCCAGCAGCTCTCCTGATCGGGCGGGAGGGCCCATAGATACGCAGTATTTT